This entry describes one T cell receptor (beta chain). This record belongs to a study of blood T cell repertoires in COVID-19. The germline gives CDR1 SGHTA, CDR2 FQGNSA. The CDR3 is 19 residues long. Trimming took off 0 bases at V and 2 bases at J, with 19 bases between the two ends. As originally analysed: Reference gene primer amplification yielded estimated nucleated cell counts. Sequencing used immunoSEQ multiplex PCR; TCRdb keeps in-frame clones, though not all of them. The V and J calls and clone size come from that table; D and trimming were worked out from the DNA. This table has 150,000 to 200,000 clones, 70% to 90% appearing once.

This chain joins TRBV7-2 and TRBJ1-4; D gene uncertain. The receptor was isolated from a man aged 60 to 75 with active or convalescent COVID-19. Sequencing was done on a sample of peripheral blood. CDR3 sequence: CASSLALGMMVRTNEKLFF. For the CDR3, the DNA is TGTGCCAGCAGCTTAGCCCTGGGTATGATGGTGCGGACTAATGAAAAACTGTTTTTT.